A single sample is the source of the 7 T cell receptor beta chains below, sequenced in a study of CD8+CD57+ T cells in acquired aplastic anemia. Flow cytometry had shown expanded CD8+CD57+ cells in the patients chosen for sequencing. The template used for profiling TCR beta VDJ and CDR3 was genomic DNA. Using its own MiXCR run on the reads, TCRdb lists one record per CDR3 protein. The table lists more than 150,000 distinct CDR3 sequences, 40% to 55% of them singletons. Input material: sorted CD4+, CD8+, or CD8+CD57+ T cells (not recorded which) from PBMCs. All receptors derive from a human donor with aplastic anemia.

The chain uses TRBV3-1 and TRBJ2-3; 12 bases map to TRBD2. V was pared by 1 base and J by 6 bases, with 11 bases of the junction left unmatched. Germline V lookup: CDR1 LGHDT, CDR2 YNNKEL (reference sequence). This CDR3 comprises 18 residues. CDR3 amino acids: CASSQGQLAGGWGDTQYF. Written as DNA, the CDR3 is TGTGCCAGCAGCCAAGGCCAACTAGCGGGAGGTTGGGGGGATACGCAGTATTTT.

This clonotype was recorded a few times. V is TRBV5-8 and J is TRBJ1-1; D not resolved. The V end was cut by 1 base, the J end by 6 bases, with 10 bases between. Germline V lookup: CDR1 SGHTS, CDR2 YDEGEE. This CDR3 is built from 13 residues. CDR3 residues: CASSLLGSPEAFF. DNA of the CDR3: TGTGCCAGCAGCTTGTTAGGATCTCCTGAAGCTTTCTTT.

This clonotype was counted between two and nine times. The chain is built from TRBV6-2 or TRBV6-3 and TRBJ2-6, with TRBD2 matching 8 bases. The trim removed 6 bases at V and 2 bases at J, leaving 0 bases unmatched. This CDR3 spans 14 amino acids. The germline CDR1 and CDR2 sequences are MNHEY and SVGEGT. CDR3 in DNA: TGTGCCAGCAGACTAGCGGCTGGGGCCAACGTCCTGACTTTC. Its protein is CASRLAAGANVLTF.

The V gene is TRBV20-1, the J gene TRBJ2-7; 8 bases line up with TRBD1. The germline CDR1 and CDR2 sequences are DFQATT and SNEGSKA (reference sequence). CDR3 size: 14 residues. V shed 5 bases, J shed 0 bases, and the junction held 6 bases outside the gene matches. CDR3 in amino acids: CSAPTGDISYEQYF. CDR3 in DNA: TGCAGTGCTCCGACAGGGGACATCTCCTACGAGCAGTACTTC.

At least ten counts were recorded for this clonotype. V is TRBV11-3 and J is TRBJ2-5; either TRBD1 or TRBD2 may supply D (5 bases each). CDR1 SGHNT and CDR2 YENEEA come from the germline V gene. Trimming took 5 bases from V and 0 from J, leaving 19 bases between them. The CDR3 totals 17 residues. CDR3 in amino acids: CASSTGTGAQYQETQYF. Here the CDR3 DNA reads TGTGCCAGCAGCACCGGGACCGGGGCTCAGTACCAAGAGACCCAGTACTTC.

Worth noting for this clonotype: It may be a read error: a sequence one base away is much more abundant. The V call is TRBV5-8, the J call TRBJ2-2; D uncertain. Germline V gene lookup returns CDR1 SGHTS and CDR2 YDEGEE. V was clipped by 7 bases and J by 5 bases, with 6 bases between them. This CDR3 has 11 amino acids. The CDR3 loop reads CASGRTGELFF. In DNA, the CDR3 is TGTGCCAGCGGGCGAACCGGGGAGCTGTTTTTT.

This clonotype showed up many times. The rearrangement joins TRBV19 to TRBJ2-7, with D possibly being TRBD1 or TRBD2 (5 bases each). V was shortened by 3 bases and J by 6 bases, with 15 bases between the two germline ends. The germline gives CDR1 LNHDA, CDR2 SQIVND (reference sequence). The CDR3 loop spans 14 amino acids. DNA of the CDR3: TGTGCCAGTAGTATGGGGGTCACCCCCTCCGAGCAGTACTTC. It encodes CASSMGVTPSEQYF.